The clone carrying this TCR beta chain was recorded many times. Amplification of TCR beta CDR3 regions used RNA as the template. RT-PCR in the first round (using the HTBI primer set) targeted the TCR CDR3. TCRdb fed the multiplex PCR reads into MiXCR, producing one record per CDR3 protein. The data contain some 620,000 distinct CDR3 sequences, 15% to 20% of them singletons. The definition of stable Graves' hyperthyroidism was no ophthalmopathy progression within 18 months. Recently diagnosed hyperthyroidism of less than 2 months' duration affected patients aged 18 to 65. The data belong to a study of T cells in Graves' hyperthyroidism and ophthalmopathy. V lost 6 bases and J lost 0, with 12 bases in between. The CDR3 extends over 15 amino acids. The germline gives CDR1 MDHEN, CDR2 SYDVKM.

Specimen: blood. This sequence was found in a young woman with Graves' hyperthyroidism. The chain is built from TRBV28 and TRBJ2-1, with D unclear. As DNA, the CDR3 is TGTGCCAGCAGCCCGTTGACCGGCTCCTACAATGAGCAGTTCTTC. Amino acid sequence: CASSPLTGSYNEQFF.